The 10 T cell receptor beta chains given below trace back to one sample, sequenced in a study of T cells expressing NK-cell markers. TCRdb reanalyzed the 5' RACE reads and collapses them to one entry per CDR3 protein, without DNA. The sample holds 400,000 or so distinct CDR3 sequences. Sequencing was done on a sample of blood T cells: a sorted CD56 or NKG2C T cell subset, CD4+ or CD8+ T cells, or bulk PBMC T cells (not recorded which). These receptors originate from a woman in her forties or fifties in good health.

This chain uses TRBV4-1 with TRBJ2-1; the TCRdb call, TRBD1, lacks DNA for checking. In germline, CDR1 is MGHRA, CDR2 YSYEKL. This CDR3 has 14 residues. The CDR3 region is CASSQLGVVYEQFF.

This chain links TRBV4-1 with TRBJ2-2; checking the TCRdb D call of TRBD2 is not possible without DNA. The CDR3 has 19 amino acids. Per the germline V gene, CDR1 is MGHRA and CDR2 is YSYEKL. CDR3 protein: CASSQAKGLAGVSTGELFF.

The chain links TRBV12-3 or TRBV12-4 to TRBJ2-2; without DNA, the TCRdb call of TRBD1 cannot be checked. CDR3 length equals 19 residues. The CDR3: CASSLSFPSGPKLAGELFF.

This chain connects TRBV7-8 to TRBJ2-1; TCRdb lists TRBD2, though no DNA is available to test this call. The CDR3 runs to 20 residues. Germline loops: CDR1 SGHVS, CDR2 FQNEAQ. CDR3 amino acids: CASSLGARGTSGYSYNEQFF. The full variable domain, its missing parts supplied by reference TRBV7-8 and TRBJ2-1, is GAGVSQSPRYKVAKRGQDVALRCDPISGHVSLFWYQQALGQGPEFLTYFQNEAQLDKSGLPSDRFFAERPEGSVSTLKIQRTQQEDSAVYLCASSLGARGTSGYSYNEQFFGPGTRLTVL.

The gene calls are TRBV27 and TRBJ1-6; without DNA, the TCRdb call of TRBD1 cannot be checked. CDR1 is MNHEY and CDR2 is SMNVEV in the germline V gene (reference sequence). The CDR3 is made up of 14 amino acids. This chain's CDR3 is CASSTGISGSPLHF.

This chain links TRBV29-1 with TRBJ1-1; TCRdb picks TRBD1, but there is no DNA to check that call. Looked up from germline, CDR1 is SQVTM and CDR2 is ANQGSEA. This CDR3 is built from 14 residues. The CDR3 protein is CSGNVGQGRTEAFF. Together with reference TRBV29-1 and TRBJ1-1, the CDR3 gives the full variable domain: SAVISQKPSRDICQRGTSLTIQCQVDSQVTMMFWYRQQPGQSLTLIATANQGSEATYESGFVIDKFPISRPNLTFSTLTVSNMSPEDSSIYLCSGNVGQGRTEAFFGQGTRLTVV.

This chain links TRBV15 with TRBJ2-2; TCRdb's D call, TRBD1, is unchecked because there is no DNA. This CDR3 comprises 17 residues. Germline V CDR1 and CDR2: LNHNV, YYDKDF (reference sequence). This CDR3 is CATSRGSGTGRTGELFF.

The chain uses TRBV4-1 and TRBJ2-1; TCRdb outputs TRBD1, but without DNA this stays unchecked. Germline values: CDR1 MGHRA, CDR2 YSYEKL. CDR3 size: 18 residues. The CDR3 is CASSQDVGGAASYNEQFF.

J is TRBJ1-2 and V is TRBV5-1; the D gene TCRdb calls, TRBD1, cannot be checked with no DNA. The CDR3 consists of 14 residues. The germline V gene encodes CDR1 SGHRS and CDR2 YFSETQ. CDR3 sequence reads: CASSLQQGRYGYTF.

V is TRBV10-2 and J is TRBJ2-2. The CDR3 spans 13 residues. CDR1 and CDR2 from the germline V gene are WSHSY and SAAADI. The CDR3 here is CASYSMNTGELFF.